This TCR beta chain is drawn from a study of response to subunit inactivated influenza vaccine. The V end was cut by 6 bases, the J end by 2 bases, with 17 bases between. This CDR3 region has 16 residues. This clonotype has more than one count but fewer than ten. TCRdb re-analysed the RT-PCR reads in MiXCR, keeping a single row per CDR3 protein. Of hundreds of thousands of distinct CDR3 sequences listed, 20% to 25% are singletons. Material: PBMCs from blood, obtained 21 months after vaccination. The sequence came from a man between 50 and 75 years old who received an inactivated influenza vaccine. The rearrangement uses TRBV12-3 or TRBV12-4 and TRBJ2-1; D might be TRBD1 or TRBD2, each matching 5 bases. The CDR3 nucleotides read TGTGCCAGCAGGGGGACCCGCGGCACCCCCTACAATGAGCAGTTCTTC. This translates into CASRGTRGTPYNEQFF.